This T cell receptor (beta chain) was obtained from a study of blood T cell repertoires in COVID-19. The protocol was immunoSEQ multiplex PCR, while the TCRdb copy is restricted to in-frame clones and leaves out a portion. The sample includes 250,000 or so clones, about 91% seen only once; the top ten take roughly 2.4%. This receptor was obtained from a woman between 40 and 50 years old with acute COVID-19. Sequencing input: PBMCs or T cells enriched from blood (not recorded which).

The CDR3 sequence: CALDQGAIADTQYF. In DNA form, the CDR3 reads TGTGCCTTGGACCAGGGGGCGATCGCAGATACGCAGTATTTT. This chain joins TRBV30 and TRBJ2-3; 8 bases are a match to TRBD1. CDR1 and CDR2 (germline): GTSNPN, SVGIG (reference sequence). The CDR3 has 14 residues. V lost 7 bases to trimming and J lost 4 bases; unmatched junction nucleotides: 10.